This T cell receptor (beta chain) came from a study of blood T cell repertoires in COVID-19. As for the study in general: The United States, Italy and Spain were the sources of the acute and convalescent COVID-19 samples. PBMCs, B-cell-depleted T cells, or T cells were the source of the cDNA or gDNA that made up the material.

Germline CDR1 SGHRS, CDR2 YFSETQ. The CDR3 extends over 15 amino acids. V gave up 1 base and J gave up 7 bases, with 15 bases separating them. Methods used by the authors: How many nucleated cells were present was estimated from reference gene primer amplification. The protocol was immunoSEQ multiplex PCR, while the TCRdb copy is restricted to in-frame clones and leaves out a portion. D and trimming come from the DNA, and the V and J calls and clone size come from that table. This sample carries roughly 160,000 clones, approximately 86% of them seen once, and the ten largest clones take about 0.95%. This clonotype originated in a man between 18 and 29 years old with acute or convalescent COVID-19. The chain couples TRBV5-1 to TRBJ1-5, with a tentative D call TRBD1 (6 bases). The sequenced material came from peripheral blood. CDR3 sequence: CASSLTGGAGQPQHF. For the CDR3, the DNA is TGCGCCAGCAGCTTGACGGGGGGCGCGGGCCAGCCCCAGCATTTT.